The entry that follows covers one T cell receptor beta chain sequence. The record originates from a study of CD8 T cells in Susac syndrome. Random hexamers were used to reverse transcribe an amount of roughly 0.45 to 1 ug RNA. An immunoSEQ multiplex PCR amplified TCR beta CDR3 over 54 Vbeta and 13 Jbeta. TCRdb ran MiXCR on the immunoSEQ multiplex PCR reads and lists one entry per CDR3 protein. The repertoire includes about 210,000 distinct CDR3 sequences, roughly 92% of them detected once, and around 0.1% sits in the top ten. CDR1 is LGHNA, CDR2 YSLEER, per germline. V shed 0 bases and J 5 bases; nucleotides not matched to a gene: 7. The CDR3 covers 16 residues.

This receptor was taken from a human donor in good health. The sequenced sample was CD4+ T cells from PBMCs. This chain joins TRBV4-3 and TRBJ2-5; 9 bases are a match to TRBD2. CDR3 in DNA: TGCGCCAGCAGCCAAGAGGGCGGGGGGGCCGGCGAGACCCAGTACTTC. It encodes CASSQEGGGAGETQYF.